This T cell receptor beta chain originates from a study of T-cell memory formation after mild COVID-19. Germline-derived CDR1 and CDR2 are SGHTS and YDEGEE. The CDR3 extends over 16 amino acids. J gave up 7 bases and V 3 bases, and 12 bases lay outside the gene matches. As regards this clonotype: The antigen remains undetermined.

The study, taken as a whole, reports: From day 15 to 85, contracting clones were balanced between CD4 and CD8, whereas later expanders leaned toward CD4+. Clones that contracted clustered mainly in CM and EM if CD4+ and in EMRA if CD8+. Pre-infection memory showed some responding clones, and this suggested that cross-reactive memory joined.

Constant-segment primers and 5'RACE yielded cDNA libraries for TCR alpha and TCR beta, each carrying sample barcodes and UMIs. TCRdb called the 5' RACE reads again in MiXCR, with one record for every CDR3 protein. The sample holds tens of thousands of distinct CDR3 sequences, 11% to 15% seen once. Source material: PBMCs or a T cell subset sorted from them (not recorded which). This chain links TRBV5-8 with TRBJ1-1; 10 bases are shared with TRBD1. The clonotype was recovered from an adult woman who had mild COVID-19 (a few samples of this study predate the infection). Cell type and time point are not known. The CDR3 is CASSSVTGTGVIEAFF. Written as DNA, the CDR3 is TGTGCCAGCAGCTCCGTGACCGGGACAGGGGTGATTGAAGCTTTCTTT.